This TCR beta chain appears in the sequencing data of a study of T-cell memory formation after mild COVID-19. MiXCR, applied by TCRdb to the 5' RACE reads, yields one record per CDR3 protein. The table has approximately 300,000 distinct CDR3 sequences, approximately 7.6% seen once. Deletions cut 0 bases from V and 5 bases from J, with 12 bases between. The CDR3 loop spans 15 amino acids. Germline V gene lookup returns CDR1 SGHNT and CDR2 YYREEE (reference sequence). Sequenced: PBMCs or a T cell subset sorted from them (not recorded which). This TCR came from a man aged 18 to 35 who had mild COVID-19 (a few samples of this study predate the infection). Cell type and time point are not known. The rearrangement links TRBV5-4 to TRBJ2-1, with D perhaps TRBD1 (5 bases). CDR3 nucleotides: TGTGCCAGCAGCTTGGTAGGGGTCCTCAACAATGAGCAGTTCTTC. Protein sequence: CASSLVGVLNNEQFF.